The 8 T cell receptor beta chains below all came from one sample that was sequenced in a study of shared clonotypes between healthy human individuals. The method was immunoSEQ multiplex PCR; TCRdb's version includes in-frame clones alone and lacks a portion of them. Here the sample spans a few million clones, about nine tenths being singletons. Sequencing was carried out using naive CD4+ T cells from PBMCs. As for subset: CD45RA+ positively selected. All receptors derive from a man between 18 and 35 years old in good health. Some clones in this sample may be carry-over from other donors' samples.

The chain links TRBV18 to TRBJ2-7; 9 bases are shared with TRBD1. Looked up from germline, CDR1 is KGHSH and CDR2 is LQKENI. The CDR3 length is 14 residues. Losses at the gene ends were 6 bases for V and 3 bases for J; bases not matched to a gene: 6. The CDR3 DNA sequence: TGTGCCAGCTCGTCACAGGGGGCTGACTACGAGCAGTACTTC. It translates to CASSSQGADYEQYF.

The genes are TRBV25-1 and TRBJ2-2; 8 positions match TRBD1. Germline values: CDR1 MGHDK, CDR2 SYGVNS. V shed 11 bases, J shed 6 bases, and the junction held 8 bases outside the gene matches. This CDR3 has 13 residues. The chain's CDR3 is CASTGTGAGELFF. Here the CDR3 DNA reads TGTGCCTCGACCGGGACAGGAGCCGGGGAGCTGTTTTTT.

The chain combines TRBV30 with TRBJ1-3, with D unresolved. Germline assignment: CDR1 GTSNPN and CDR2 SVGIG (reference sequence). V lost 5 bases, J lost 4 bases, and 9 bases lay in between. The CDR3 runs to 12 residues. The CDR3 sequence is CAWGPGGNTIYF. The CDR3 DNA reads TGTGCCTGGGGACCCGGGGGAAACACCATATATTTT.

The chain employs TRBV27 and TRBJ2-1; TRBD1 matches at 11 bases. Germline loops: CDR1 MNHEY, CDR2 SMNVEV (reference sequence). This CDR3 comprises 16 residues. V dropped 6 bases and J dropped 7; count of bases not matched to a gene: 11. The CDR3 sequence: CASSLLPGQGVNEQFF. CDR3 coding DNA: TGTGCCAGCAGCCTTCTTCCGGGACAGGGGGTAAATGAGCAGTTCTTC.

The genes are TRBV7-2 and TRBJ1-1; D uncertain. The germline CDR1 and CDR2 sequences are SGHTA and FQGNSA. Trimming shortened V by 1 base and J by 5 bases, and 11 bases separated the two germline ends. There are 14 residues in the CDR3. The DNA of the CDR3 is TGTGCCAGCAGCTTAGGTGTTTTGTGGACTGAAGCTTTCTTT. It encodes CASSLGVLWTEAFF.

The sample holds one count of this clone. The rearrangement links TRBV6-6 to TRBJ1-1; 7 bases match TRBD1. The J segment lost 2 bases and the V segment lost 7 bases, leaving 10 bases of the junction unmatched. Germline CDR1 reads MNHNY; CDR2 reads SVGAGI (reference sequence). CDR3 length: 15 residues. The chain's CDR3 is CASTLTGALNTEAFF. In DNA, the CDR3 is TGTGCCAGCACCCTAACAGGGGCCCTAAACACTGAAGCTTTCTTT.

This clone has just one count. This sample also contains other DNA sequences that code for the same CDR3. This CDR3 reads CASSYTRSSYEQYF. The CDR3, as DNA: TGTGCCAGCAGTTACACACGGAGCTCCTACGAGCAGTACTTC. The chain carries TRBV6-5 and TRBJ2-7; unclear D gene. This CDR3 region has 14 residues. V dropped 2 bases and J dropped 0 bases, with 8 bases sitting between them. Germline V lookup: CDR1 MNHEY, CDR2 SVGAGI.

V is TRBV28 and J is TRBJ2-1; TRBD2 matches at 7 bases. The germline gives CDR1 MDHEN, CDR2 SYDVKM. The CDR3 is 15 amino acids. V trimming: 5 bases; J trimming: 4 bases; junction bases outside the gene matches: 8. Here the CDR3 reads CASSELARAYNEQFF. The CDR3, as DNA: TGTGCCAGCAGTGAACTAGCGAGGGCTTACAATGAGCAGTTCTTC.